The source of this TCR beta chain is a study of shared clonotypes between healthy human individuals. Of note for this clone: As yet, its antigen is unknown.

Only in-frame clones appear in the TCRdb table, and some are missing; sequencing was by immunoSEQ multiplex PCR. The top ten clones hold around 1.7% of a sample with around 2,000,000 clones, around 93% of them seen once. CD8 cells classed as naive were CD45RO-negative and positively selected for CCR7, excluding terminally differentiated effector memory CD45RA+ cells. Germline V gene sequence: CDR1 MNHEY, CDR2 SMNVEV (reference sequence). The CDR3 spans 17 residues. The V segment lost 5 bases and the J segment 4 bases; nucleotides outside the gene matches: 9. Study results and caveats: Sharing of clonotypes among donors was expected to vary with sequencing depth.

Source material: naive CD8+ T cells from PBMCs. The V call is TRBV27, the J call TRBJ2-5, with 14 bases matching TRBD2. The sequence derives from a man aged 18 to 29 in good health. Some clones in this sample may be carry-over from other donors' samples. The chain's CDR3 is CASSPGTSGRLRETQYF. The CDR3 region has the DNA TGTGCCAGCAGTCCGGGGACTAGCGGGAGATTAAGAGAGACCCAGTACTTC.